What follows describes a single TCR beta chain. As yet, its antigen is unknown. This entry comes from a study of cytomegalovirus exposure and HLA in healthy donors. Study results and caveats: Further analysis was carried out later, and it showed several of the most significant clusters appearing linked to common viral pathogens.

PCR involved 60 Vbeta and 13 Jbeta primers. Produced via immunoSEQ multiplex PCR; TCRdb's table is partial and in-frame only. The table shows some 40,000 clones, with about 60% occurring only once. With 2 bases clipped from V and 15 bases from J, the junction kept 17 bases outside the gene matches. The CDR3 spans 17 residues. CDR1 is SGHTA and CDR2 is FQGTGA in the germline V gene. The V gene is TRBV7-3, the J gene TRBJ2-1, with TRBD2 matching 12 bases. The origin of this receptor is a man in his 60s in good health and CMV-seropositive. Specimen: PBMCs. The CDR3: CASSLSPGLAGLCLGFF. CDR3 sequence (DNA): TGTGCCAGCAGCTTATCCCCGGGACTAGCGGGTCTCTGTCTGGGGTTCTTC. Using reference TRBV7-3 and TRBJ2-1 for the parts outside the CDR3, the full variable domain is GAGVSQTPSNKVTEKGKYVELRCDPISGHTALYWYRQSLGQGPEFLIYFQGTGAADDSGLPNDRFFAVRPEGSVSTLKIQRTERGDSAVYLCASSLSPGLAGLCLGFFGPGTRLTVL.